The 5 T cell receptor beta chains presented below share a single source sample, sequenced in a study of T cell responses to AZD1222 COVID-19 vaccine. TCRdb's copy holds only in-frame clones and misses some; the assay was immunoSEQ multiplex PCR. The sample shows about 120,000 clones, approximately 92% of them seen only once. Sequences were derived from peripheral blood, sampled 28 days after the second AZD1222 dose. These receptors all come from an adult who received the AZD1222 COVID-19 vaccine.

The chain combines TRBV2 with TRBJ1-1; D gene uncertain. V was pared by 6 bases and J by 0 bases, with 14 bases between. Germline CDR1 and CDR2: SNHLY and FYNNEI. The CDR3 runs 15 residues. Here the CDR3 reads CASSTNGGMNTEAFF. CDR3 nucleotides: TGTGCCAGCAGCACTAACGGAGGGATGAACACTGAAGCTTTCTTT.

The chain couples TRBV6-6 to TRBJ1-2; a weak D match, TRBD1 (5 bases). V lost 0 bases and J 1 base, leaving 6 bases between the germline ends. The CDR3 is 14 residues long. Germline V lookup: CDR1 MNHNY, CDR2 SVGAGI (reference sequence). The CDR3 region has the DNA TGTGCCAGCAGTTACTCCGACAGTAACTATGGCTACACCTTC. Its protein product is CASSYSDSNYGYTF.

The chain is built from TRBV27 and TRBJ2-1, with 8 bases that match TRBD2. This CDR3 comprises 16 residues. V was clipped by 6 bases and J by 8 bases; unmatched bases: 15. The V gene's germline CDR1 is MNHEY and CDR2 SMNVEV (reference sequence). The CDR3 sequence is CASSPGGVAGWDEQFF. CDR3 DNA: TGTGCCAGCAGCCCCGGGGGGGTAGCGGGGTGGGATGAGCAGTTCTTC.

This clone was seen once. This chain connects TRBV15 to TRBJ2-7; TRBD2 matches at 10 bases. The germline V gene encodes CDR1 LNHNV and CDR2 YYDKDF (reference sequence). The CDR3 covers 13 residues. Trimming took 8 bases from V and 5 from J; bases not matched to a gene: 6. DNA of the CDR3: TGTGCCACCGATAGCGGGAGGCAAGACGAGCAGTACTTC. Translation: CATDSGRQDEQYF.

The rearrangement links TRBV25-1 to TRBJ1-2, with D unresolved. The V and J ends lost 3 bases and 1 base respectively, with 6 bases between them. Looked up from germline, CDR1 is MGHDK and CDR2 is SYGVNS. The CDR3 totals 13 residues. This CDR3 is CASSDSVNYGYTF. The CDR3 nucleotides are TGTGCCAGCAGTGATTCGGTTAACTATGGCTACACCTTC.